A single sample is the source of the 27 T cell receptor beta chains below, sequenced in a study of blood T cell repertoires in COVID-19 (dated by TCRdb to 2019 to 2021). Receptor libraries were prepared by the immunoSEQ multiplex PCR assay. This immuneACCESS table, as held by TCRdb, lists in-frame sequences with V and J called but not all clones. Of the missing ones, under half trace to an unresolved V gene in checked studies; the others have no known cause. The table for this sample lists roughly 160,000 clones; around 84% of them were counted only once. Under 3% of the sample is taken by the ten largest. The sequencing input was peripheral blood. These receptors were collected from a woman aged 80 or over with COVID-19, enrolled during active disease.

J is TRBJ1-2 and V is TRBV6-1; TRBD1 aligns across 7 bases. V gave up 4 bases and J gave up 4 bases; unmatched junction bases: 12. Germline CDR1 reads MNHNS; CDR2 reads SASEGT. The CDR3 loop spans 16 amino acids. CDR3 residues: CASSGGTAGVVYGYTF. Written as DNA, the CDR3 is TGTGCCAGCAGTGGGGGGACAGCGGGGGTGGTCTATGGCTACACCTTC.

The V call is TRBV6-5, the J call TRBJ1-5, with D maybe TRBD1 (5 bases). Trimming stripped 6 bases from V and 5 bases from J, with 11 bases between. This CDR3 is 13 amino acids long. Germline lookup yields CDR1 MNHEY and CDR2 SVGAGI. CDR3: CASRRGVDQPQHF. The DNA for the CDR3 is TGTGCCAGCAGGCGGGGGGTTGATCAGCCCCAGCATTTT.

This chain links TRBV5-6 with TRBJ2-1, with 8 bases lining up with TRBD1. In germline, CDR1 is SGHDT, CDR2 YYEEEE. V gave up 1 base and J gave up 8 bases; unmatched junction bases: 14. The CDR3 is 17 residues long. CDR3: CASSLFRSGQVGDEQFF. CDR3 coding DNA: TGTGCCAGCAGCTTGTTTAGATCGGGACAGGTGGGAGATGAGCAGTTCTTC.

The chain joins TRBV9 to TRBJ1-5; a weak D match, TRBD1 (6 bases). Germline-derived CDR1 and CDR2 are SGDLS and YYNGEE. The CDR3 is made up of 14 amino acids. Trimming cost V 3 bases and J 3 bases, with 10 bases left between them. Written as DNA, the CDR3 is TGTGCCAGCAGCGCCGGACAGAACAATCAGCCCCAGCATTTT. This encodes CASSAGQNNQPQHF.

The V call is TRBV7-3, the J call TRBJ2-3; D may be TRBD1 (5 bases). The V gene's germline CDR1 is SGHTA and CDR2 FQGTGA. V lost 4 bases and J 0 bases, leaving 8 bases between the germline ends. The CDR3 is made up of 14 amino acids. The CDR3 DNA reads TGTGCCAGCAGCTCGCAGGGTAGCACAGATACGCAGTATTTT. This sequence encodes CASSSQGSTDTQYF.

The rearrangement links TRBV5-8 to TRBJ2-3; D call uncertain. Deletions cut 1 base from V and 6 bases from J, with 3 bases between. CDR3 length: 11 amino acids. Per germline, CDR1 SGHTS and CDR2 YDEGEE. The CDR3 is CASSLSDTQYF. The CDR3 DNA is TGTGCCAGCAGCTTGTCTGATACGCAGTATTTT.

The chain couples TRBV5-6 to TRBJ2-1; D not resolved. V gave up 1 base and J gave up 0 bases, with 8 bases separating them. This CDR3 is 15 amino acids long. Germline V gives CDR1 SGHDT, CDR2 YYEEEE. The CDR3 reads CASSLSQSSYNEQFF. The DNA of the CDR3 is TGTGCCAGCAGCTTGTCACAGAGCTCCTACAATGAGCAGTTCTTC.

V gene TRBV28 combines with J gene TRBJ2-1; no reliable D call. V lost 5 bases and J lost 7, with 18 bases in between. Germline CDR1 MDHEN, CDR2 SYDVKM. The length of the CDR3 is 15 residues. The CDR3 sequence is CASSGQHPYGNEQFF. Written as DNA, the CDR3 is TGTGCCAGCAGTGGTCAGCACCCCTACGGGAATGAGCAGTTCTTC.

The chain has TRBV5-1 and TRBJ1-1; 7 nucleotides align to TRBD1. The CDR3 extends over 13 amino acids. Germline loops: CDR1 SGHRS, CDR2 YFSETQ. J was trimmed by 10 bases and V by 4 bases; bases with no gene match: 10. CDR3 in DNA: TGCGCCAGCAGCCCTGGGACAGATGCTAGAGCTTTCTTT. Its translation is CASSPGTDARAFF.

The sample holds one count of this clone. V is TRBV5-5 and J is TRBJ2-7; D remains ambiguous. V was pared by 1 base and J by 2 bases, with 13 bases between. Germline CDR1 is SGHKS and CDR2 is YYEKEE (reference sequence). The CDR3 has 15 residues. CDR3 sequence: CASSLFHGSTYEQYF. In DNA, the CDR3 is TGTGCCAGCAGCTTGTTTCACGGGTCCACCTACGAGCAGTACTTC.

The rearrangement links TRBV9 to TRBJ2-7; 11 nucleotides match TRBD2. The junction had 7 bases not matched to a gene; V was cut back by 6 bases and J by 2 bases. Germline lookup yields CDR1 SGDLS and CDR2 YYNGEE. CDR3 length: 15 amino acids. The CDR3 reads CASTILAGVTYEQYF. In nucleotides, the CDR3 is TGTGCCAGCACCATACTAGCGGGAGTTACCTACGAGCAGTACTTC. Full variable domain (remainder filled in from reference TRBV9 and TRBJ2-7): DSGVTQTPKHLITATGQRVTLRCSPRSGDLSVYWYQQSLDQGLQFLIQYYNGEERAKGNILERFSAQQFPDLHSELNLSSLELGDSALYFCASTILAGVTYEQYFGPGTRLTVT.

Turning to this clone: This may come from a read error, since a much larger clone is one base off. The CDR3 protein is CASSLTLNTGELFF. As DNA, the CDR3 is TGTGCCAGCAGCCTGACATTGAACACCGGGGAGCTGTTTTTT. This chain links TRBV9 with TRBJ2-2; D is unclear. V lost 4 bases and J 1 base, leaving 8 bases between the germline ends. Per the germline V gene, CDR1 is SGDLS and CDR2 is YYNGEE. This CDR3 contains 14 residues.

This sequence joins TRBV28 and TRBJ1-2; D remains ambiguous. Trimming removed 6 bases from V and 8 bases from J, with 16 bases in between. The CDR3 is 13 residues long. In germline, CDR1 is MDHEN, CDR2 SYDVKM. The CDR3 is CASRSTGEGGYTF. In DNA form, the CDR3 reads TGTGCCAGCAGATCTACGGGAGAAGGCGGCTACACCTTC.

CDR3 amino acids: CASSLGPVGLANFGEQFF. CDR3 in DNA: TGTGCCAGCAGCTTAGGGCCCGTCGGACTAGCGAATTTCGGTGAGCAGTTCTTC. The genes are TRBV7-8 and TRBJ2-1; TRBD2 agrees at 9 bases. Germline V gene lookup returns CDR1 SGHVS and CDR2 FQNEAQ. The CDR3 length is 18 residues. V lost 1 base to trimming and J lost 9 bases; unmatched junction nucleotides: 16.

The V call is TRBV9, the J call TRBJ2-4; 11 bases line up with TRBD2. Germline lookup yields CDR1 SGDLS and CDR2 YYNGEE. After removal of 4 bases from V and 5 bases from J, the junction contained 8 bases not matched to a gene. This CDR3 has 16 amino acids. The CDR3 spells CASSPGTSGTQNIQYF. The DNA of the CDR3 is TGTGCCAGCAGCCCAGGGACTAGCGGAACACAAAACATTCAGTACTTC. The full variable domain, rest sourced from reference TRBV9 and TRBJ2-4, is DSGVTQTPKHLITATGQRVTLRCSPRSGDLSVYWYQQSLDQGLQFLIQYYNGEERAKGNILERFSAQQFPDLHSELNLSSLELGDSALYFCASSPGTSGTQNIQYFGAGTRLSVL.

The chain couples TRBV10-1 to TRBJ2-3; D possibly corresponds to TRBD2 (5 bases). Germline V gene sequence: CDR1 WNHNN, CDR2 SYGVQD (reference sequence). V was cut by 8 bases and J by 1 base, with 13 bases left in between. The CDR3 sequence is 14 residues long. CDR3 sequence (DNA): TGCGCCAGCCTAACTAGGACGGGCACAGATACGCAGTATTTT. It encodes CASLTRTGTDTQYF.

V gene TRBV5-1 combines with J gene TRBJ2-5; TRBD1 matches 7 bases. The CDR3 totals 14 residues. J gave up 5 bases and V 0 bases, and 4 bases lay outside the gene matches. The V gene's germline CDR1 is SGHRS and CDR2 YFSETQ. This CDR3 is CASSLVGGFETQYF. The CDR3 DNA follows: TGCGCCAGCAGCTTGGTAGGGGGCTTCGAGACCCAGTACTTC.

This chain joins TRBV15 and TRBJ2-1; D uncertain. The germline V and J ends were trimmed by 3 bases and 9 bases, with 9 bases remaining between them. Per germline, CDR1 LNHNV and CDR2 YYDKDF (reference sequence). The CDR3 has 12 residues. This CDR3 reads CATSSLGFEQFF. CDR3 DNA sequence: TGTGCCACCAGCAGCCTGGGCTTTGAGCAGTTCTTC.

This CDR3 is CASSPRADTQYF. The CDR3 nucleotides are TGTGCCAGCAGCCCTCGCGCAGATACGCAGTATTTT. V usage is TRBV3-1 (or the pseudogene TRBV3-2) and J usage is TRBJ2-3; unclear D gene. The germline V gene has CDR1 LGHDT and CDR2 YNNKEL (reference sequence). The ends were cut back, 4 bases at V and 4 bases at J, with 6 bases in the middle. The CDR3 is made up of 12 amino acids.

The chain employs TRBV4-3 and TRBJ1-2; possibly TRBD1 for D (6 bases). The CDR3 covers 17 residues. Trimming shortened V by 0 bases and J by 7 bases, and 21 bases separated the two germline ends. The germline V gene has CDR1 LGHNA and CDR2 YSLEER. CDR3 protein: CASSQDRKTGASSGYTF. CDR3 coding DNA: TGCGCCAGCAGCCAAGATAGGAAGACAGGTGCCTCGAGTGGCTACACCTTC.

The gene calls are TRBV5-4 and TRBJ1-1, with a possible D match to TRBD1 (5 bases). The V end lost 6 bases, the J end lost 2 bases, and 20 bases lay between the germline ends. This CDR3 region has 16 residues. Germline assignment: CDR1 SGHNT and CDR2 YYREEE (reference sequence). This chain's CDR3 is CASNLPTGQFNTEAFF. The CDR3, as DNA: TGTGCCAGCAACTTACCTACAGGCCAATTTAACACTGAAGCTTTCTTT.

The chain uses TRBV28 and TRBJ1-5; weak D call: TRBD1 (6 bases). Trimming took off 5 bases at V and 0 bases at J, with 14 bases between the two ends. The CDR3 length is 16 residues. Germline CDR1 MDHEN, CDR2 SYDVKM. This CDR3 is CASSTPRTASNQPQHF. CDR3 sequence (DNA): TGTGCCAGCAGTACACCTCGGACAGCTAGCAATCAGCCCCAGCATTTT.

V and J are TRBV3-1 (or the pseudogene TRBV3-2) and TRBJ1-2; D perhaps matches TRBD1 (5 bases). V was pared by 3 bases and J by 4 bases, with 12 bases between. In germline, CDR1 is LGHDT, CDR2 YNNKEL (reference sequence). The CDR3 totals 14 residues. This CDR3 is CASSQGTGPYGYTF. CDR3 in DNA: TGTGCCAGCAGCCAGGGAACAGGACCCTATGGCTACACCTTC.

Remarks on this clone: Here the CDR3 omits its conserved ending phenylalanine or tryptophan, so a read error is the likely source. No DNA is shown, since the ends of the CDR3 on it are uncertain; the CDR3 is the one TCRdb lists. The gene calls are TRBV3-1 (or the pseudogene TRBV3-2) and TRBJ2-7; TRBD2 is taken as the D call from the table, unchecked against the DNA. The CDR3 adds up to 12 amino acids, both ends counted. CDR1 and CDR2 (germline): LGHDT, YNNKEL (reference sequence). CDR3 region: CASSHTKGGSPG.

This chain connects TRBV18 to TRBJ2-3, with D perhaps matching TRBD2 (6 bases). CDR3 length: 15 amino acids. The germline gives CDR1 KGHSH, CDR2 LQKENI. Trimming cost V 3 bases and J 6 bases, with 16 bases left between them. CDR3 DNA: TGTGCCAGCTCACCCACCGGGACGGAGGGCGATACGCAGTATTTT. This translates into CASSPTGTEGDTQYF.

The V gene is TRBV10-3, the J gene TRBJ1-5; D not certain. V lost 0 bases, J lost 6 bases, and 12 bases lay in between. Per germline, CDR1 ENHRY and CDR2 SYGVKD. This CDR3 is 15 amino acids long. The chain's CDR3 is CAISESTTAPQPQHF. The CDR3 coding sequence is TGTGCCATCAGTGAGTCGACTACAGCCCCTCAGCCCCAGCATTTT.

The chain couples TRBV20-1 to TRBJ1-1; D remains unclear. CDR3 length: 10 amino acids. Deletions cut 3 bases from V and 9 bases from J, with 8 bases between. Per germline, CDR1 DFQATT and CDR2 SNEGSKA (reference sequence). The CDR3 sequence: CSASFRKAFF. For the CDR3, the DNA is TGCAGTGCTAGTTTCAGGAAAGCTTTCTTT.